The entry below describes one T cell receptor beta chain. Its antigen is not identified. The PCR had 60 Vbeta and 13 Jbeta primers. Here immunoSEQ multiplex PCR was the method, and the copy in TCRdb shows in-frame clones only, minus some. Seen here are over 110,000 clones, under 90% observed once, and the top ten hold approximately 2.4%. This CDR3 is built from 15 residues. Trimming took 6 bases from V and 2 from J, leaving 16 bases between them. Germline V gene sequence: CDR1 KGHSH, CDR2 LQKENI. The data were taken from a study of cytomegalovirus exposure and HLA in healthy donors. Study outcomes and limitations: In a later analysis, parvovirus B19, influenza, CMV and Epstein-Barr virus appeared linked to several top co-occurrence clusters.

J is TRBJ1-1 and V is TRBV18, with D maybe TRBD1 (6 bases). The source is a male donor in good health and CMV-seronegative. The material sequenced was PBMCs. The CDR3 bases are TGTGCCAGCTCTCAGACCAGGGGAACTAACACTGAAGCTTTCTTT. It encodes CASSQTRGTNTEAFF.